The 26 T cell receptor beta chains presented below share a single source sample, sequenced in a study of T cells in Graves' hyperthyroidism and ophthalmopathy (dated by TCRdb to between 2018 and 2020). Libraries were built with multiplex PCR. Sequencing took place on an Illumina HiSeq 2000. The TCR beta CDR3 regions were amplified from the RNA transcripts. For the first round of RT-PCR on the TCR CDR3, the HTBI primer set was used together with the Qiagen OneStep RT-PCR kit. The public reads were reprocessed in TCRdb via fastp at Q25 and MiXCR, keeping in-frame beta chains. One record per CDR3 amino acid sequence lists the most common genes and DNA. In all, the sample holds more than 500,000 distinct CDR3 sequences, and about 16% of those were seen once. The ten top clones hold 25% to 35% of the sample. The sample was blood. The receptors originated from a woman aged 25 to 39 with Graves' ophthalmopathy.

The chain joins TRBV28 to TRBJ1-1, with 8 bases lining up with TRBD1. The CDR3 has 16 residues. Germline V gives CDR1 MDHEN, CDR2 SYDVKM. The V and J ends lost 2 bases and 4 bases, in that order; junction bases with no gene match: 9. The CDR3: CASSLLGQGSSTEAFF. DNA of the CDR3: TGTGCCAGCAGTTTACTCGGACAGGGATCCTCCACTGAAGCTTTCTTT.

The gene calls are TRBV6-1 and TRBJ2-5; D is unclear. CDR1 and CDR2 (germline): MNHNS, SASEGT. V lost 3 bases to trimming and J lost 4 bases, with 15 bases between them. This CDR3 is 15 amino acids long. The CDR3 protein is CASSETGGVAETQYF. CDR3 sequence (DNA): TGTGCCAGCAGTGAGACGGGTGGTGTAGCAGAGACCCAGTACTTC.

The chain joins TRBV9 to TRBJ1-2; D is undetermined. The V gene lost 0 bases and the J gene lost 7 bases, with 10 bases spanning the gap. Looked up from germline, CDR1 is SGDLS and CDR2 is YYNGEE. The CDR3 consists of 13 residues. This chain's CDR3 is CASSVEGTFGYTF. CDR3 sequence (DNA): TGTGCCAGCAGCGTAGAGGGTACGTTTGGCTACACCTTC.

This clonotype was counted many times. This chain links TRBV11-1 with TRBJ1-1, with D unclear. Germline V lookup: CDR1 SGHAT, CDR2 FQDESV (reference sequence). V was trimmed by 4 bases and J by 2 bases, leaving 8 bases between them. This CDR3 spans 13 amino acids. CDR3 DNA: TGTGCCAGCAGCTCCTCCTTTAACACTGAAGCTTTCTTT. Protein sequence: CASSSSFNTEAFF.

On this clonotype itself: One junction end disagrees with the germline gene, perhaps due to a read error. The chain combines TRBV20-1 with TRBJ2-2, with a possible D match to TRBD2 (5 bases). CDR1 and CDR2 from the germline V gene are DFQATT and SNEGSKA (reference sequence). This CDR3 is built from 15 residues. The CDR3 is CSARAPQGNTGELSF. The DNA for the CDR3 is TGCAGTGCTAGAGCCCCCCAAGGGAACACCGGGGAGCTGTCTTTT.

This clonotype appeared many times. CDR3 region: CSALGLARNEQFF. The CDR3 coding sequence is TGCAGTGCTTTGGGACTAGCGCGCAATGAGCAGTTCTTC. The gene calls are TRBV20-1 and TRBJ2-1; 10 bases fit TRBD2. The V segment lost 5 bases and the J segment 6 bases; nucleotides outside the gene matches: 4. Germline lookup yields CDR1 DFQATT and CDR2 SNEGSKA (reference sequence). The CDR3 has 13 amino acids.

This clonotype has more than one count but fewer than ten. V usage is TRBV6-1 and J usage is TRBJ2-7; 12 bases are a match to TRBD2. CDR3 length: 14 residues. Germline CDR1 reads MNHNS; CDR2 reads SASEGT. The junction had 7 bases not matched to a gene; V was cut back by 7 bases and J by 6 bases. In nucleotides, the CDR3 is TGTGCCAGCATCGGGACTAGCGGGTCTCTCGAGCAGTACTTC. Encoded protein: CASIGTSGSLEQYF.

This rearrangement joins TRBV20-1 to TRBJ1-6; D gene unclear. The CDR3 spans 14 residues. Germline lookup yields CDR1 DFQATT and CDR2 SNEGSKA (reference sequence). V was cut by 0 bases and J by 1 base, with 4 bases left in between. This CDR3 is CSAREGSYNSPLHF. The CDR3 bases are TGCAGTGCTAGAGAGGGGTCCTATAATTCACCCCTCCACTTT.

V usage is TRBV20-1 and J usage is TRBJ2-3, with D maybe TRBD1 (5 bases). Trimming cost V 7 bases and J 0 bases, with 11 bases left between them. The germline CDR1 and CDR2 sequences are DFQATT and SNEGSKA (reference sequence). CDR3 length: 13 amino acids. The CDR3 is CSEGQPSTDTQYF. DNA for the CDR3: TGCAGTGAGGGGCAGCCGAGCACAGATACGCAGTATTTT.

This clonotype was seen a handful of times. The gene calls are TRBV28 and TRBJ2-1; D possibly corresponds to TRBD1 (6 bases). The CDR3 spans 15 residues. The V end lost 6 bases, the J end lost 4 bases, and 16 bases lay between the germline ends. From germline, CDR1 is MDHEN and CDR2 SYDVKM. In DNA, the CDR3 is TGTGCCAGCAGGCCGGACAGAGTACCTTACAATGAGCAGTTCTTC. This gives the protein CASRPDRVPYNEQFF.

This clonotype came up a few times. CDR3 in amino acids: CASSQQGLEGEQFF. The CDR3 DNA follows: TGCGCCAGCAGCCAACAAGGACTAGAGGGGGAGCAGTTCTTC. The chain joins TRBV4-3 to TRBJ2-1; 7 nucleotides align to TRBD2. There are 14 residues in the CDR3. The junction had 8 bases not matched to a gene; V was cut back by 2 bases and J by 10 bases. Germline CDR1 LGHNA, CDR2 YSLEER.

This clonotype has just a few counts. The chain carries TRBV10-3 and TRBJ1-3, with D uncertain. The CDR3 totals 14 residues. Looked up from germline, CDR1 is ENHRY and CDR2 is SYGVKD. Trimming took off 4 bases at V and 2 bases at J, with 9 bases between the two ends. This CDR3 is CAISGAGAGNTIYF. The CDR3 DNA sequence: TGTGCCATCAGTGGGGCCGGGGCTGGAAACACCATATATTTT.

Ten or more counts support this clonotype. V and J are TRBV7-2 and TRBJ1-4; D might be TRBD1 (5 bases). This CDR3 is 14 amino acids long. V dropped 5 bases and J dropped 8 bases, with 15 bases sitting between them. Germline lookup yields CDR1 SGHTA and CDR2 FQGNSA. CDR3 in amino acids: CASSPGGLGEKLFF. CDR3 sequence (DNA): TGTGCCAGCAGCCCCGGGGGGTTAGGGGAAAAACTGTTTTTT.

At least ten counts were recorded for this clonotype. The J gene is TRBJ1-5, the V gene TRBV12-3 or TRBV12-4; maybe TRBD1 (5 bases). The length of the CDR3 is 15 residues. The germline V and J ends were trimmed by 6 bases and 4 bases, with 16 bases remaining between them. The CDR3 loop reads CASSPRTLLNQPQHF. CDR3 bases: TGTGCCAGCAGCCCCAGGACACTACTAAATCAGCCCCAGCATTTT.

The V gene is TRBV4-2, the J gene TRBJ2-3; the match to TRBD2 covers 11 bases. The germline CDR1 and CDR2 sequences are LGHNA and YNFKEQ. The CDR3 covers 18 residues. V shed 4 bases, J shed 3 bases, and the junction held 12 bases outside the gene matches. The CDR3 DNA sequence: TGTGCCAGCAGCCTTCCCCCCCCACTAGCGGGGGAGACAGATACGCAGTATTTT. Translation gives CASSLPPPLAGETDTQYF.

Many counts were recorded for this clonotype. The gene calls are TRBV7-2 and TRBJ2-7; D is uncertain. The CDR3 extends over 12 amino acids. Germline V gene sequence: CDR1 SGHTA, CDR2 FQGNSA. Trimming left V 3 bases short and J 7 bases short, with 10 bases between. For the CDR3, the DNA is TGTGCCAGCAGCTTTGGCAGGCAGGAGCAGTACTTC. Its translation: CASSFGRQEQYF.

This clonotype was detected ten times or more. The J gene is TRBJ1-1, the V gene TRBV11-2; the D is unclear. Trimming removed 4 bases from V and 0 bases from J, with 6 bases in between. The CDR3 runs to 13 residues. Germline V CDR1 and CDR2: SGHAT, FQNNGV. For the CDR3, the DNA is TGTGCCAGCAGCTCTGAGATGAACACTGAAGCTTTCTTT. This encodes CASSSEMNTEAFF.

This clonotype came up many times. This chain connects TRBV5-1 to TRBJ2-7; D remains unclear. Germline CDR1 is SGHRS and CDR2 is YFSETQ. Trimming took 4 bases from V and 4 from J, leaving 21 bases between them. The CDR3 has 16 residues. The CDR3 nucleotides read TGCGCCAGCAGCCCCTTGGGGAATGCGGAGCCTTACGAGCAGTACTTC. This translates into CASSPLGNAEPYEQYF.

This clonotype was picked up many times. The DNA for the CDR3 is TGTGCCAGTCTCGGGGGCGGTGTGCAGATAGATACGCAGTATTTT. Its translation: CASLGGGVQIDTQYF. This sequence joins TRBV28 and TRBJ2-3; D possibly matches TRBD1 or TRBD2 (6 bases each). CDR3 length: 15 residues. Germline assignment: CDR1 MDHEN and CDR2 SYDVKM. The germline V and J ends were trimmed by 9 bases and 5 bases, with 21 bases remaining between them.

About this clonotype itself: This clone may be a read error of a much larger clone one base away. This sequence joins TRBV20-1 and TRBJ2-1, with TRBD2 matching 13 bases. V was clipped by 1 base and J by 10 bases; unmatched bases: 19. This CDR3 contains 19 residues. The germline V gene has CDR1 DFQATT and CDR2 SNEGSKA (reference sequence). CDR3: CSARGLLPPTSGRASEQFF. The CDR3 DNA is TGCAGTGCTAGAGGCCTTCTCCCCCCAACTAGCGGGAGGGCCAGCGAGCAGTTCTTC.

This clonotype was seen only a few times. This rearrangement joins TRBV7-3 to TRBJ2-1; TRBD1 matches 8 bases. The CDR3 spans 16 residues. Germline lookup yields CDR1 SGHTA and CDR2 FQGTGA. V lost 5 bases and J lost 9; bases outside the gene matches: 15. The CDR3 bases are TGTGCCAGCAGCCCACTCCCGGGACAGGTCGAAAGTGAGCAGTTCTTC. Residues: CASSPLPGQVESEQFF. Filled out from reference TRBV7-3 and TRBJ2-1, the complete variable domain reads GAGVSQTPSNKVTEKGKYVELRCDPISGHTALYWYRQSLGQGPEFLIYFQGTGAADDSGLPNDRFFAVRPEGSVSTLKIQRTERGDSAVYLCASSPLPGQVESEQFFGPGTRLTVL.

Worth noting for this clonotype: The junction and the germline gene differ at one end; a read error may be behind it. The gene calls are TRBV3-1 and TRBJ1-6; D is perhaps TRBD1 (6 bases). The CDR3 covers 18 residues. CDR1 and CDR2 (germline): LGHDT, YNNKEL (reference sequence). The DNA of the CDR3 is TGTGCCGGCAGCCAAGGCAGGGGCAGGACGGAACTTAATTCACCCCTCCACTTT. It encodes CAGSQGRGRTELNSPLHF.

This clonotype appeared many times. The rearrangement joins TRBV11-1 to TRBJ2-1; TRBD2 agrees at 9 bases. The junction had 7 bases not matched to a gene; V was cut back by 3 bases and J by 10 bases. Germline lookup yields CDR1 SGHAT and CDR2 FQDESV (reference sequence). CDR3 length: 14 amino acids. The CDR3 DNA reads TGTGCCAGCAGCTTCTTAGCGGGAGTTAGGGAGCAGTTCTTC. It yields the protein CASSFLAGVREQFF.

This clonotype was detected ten times or more. This chain uses TRBV7-2 with TRBJ2-7, with 7 nucleotides matching TRBD2. In germline, CDR1 is SGHTA, CDR2 FQGNSA. The J segment lost 4 bases and the V segment lost 2 bases, leaving 14 bases of the junction unmatched. The CDR3 is 17 amino acids. The CDR3 loop reads CASSLIGMGGRSYEQYF. In DNA, the CDR3 is TGTGCCAGCAGCTTAATCGGTATGGGCGGGAGATCGTACGAGCAGTACTTC.

The chain couples TRBV7-9 to TRBJ2-7; TRBD2 is a possible D gene (6 bases). The CDR3 extends over 15 amino acids. Between the trimmed V and J ends, which lost 3 bases and 0 bases, there was a span of 12 bases. From germline, CDR1 is SEHNR and CDR2 FQNEAQ (reference sequence). In DNA, the CDR3 is TGTGCCAGCAGCTTCCAGCGGGTGAGCTCCTACGAGCAGTACTTC. Its protein product is CASSFQRVSSYEQYF. The full variable domain, in which reference TRBV7-9 and TRBJ2-7 provide the parts outside the CDR3, is DTGVSQNPRHKITKRGQNVTFRCDPISEHNRLYWYRQTLGQGPEFLTYFQNEAQLEKSRLLSDRFSAERPKGSFSTLEIQRTEQGDSAMYLCASSFQRVSSYEQYFGPGTRLTVT.

With regard to this clonotype: Given a much more abundant clone one base away, this may be a read error. The rearrangement joins TRBV20-1 to TRBJ1-5; the match to TRBD1 covers 11 bases. The germline gives CDR1 DFQATT, CDR2 SNEGSKA (reference sequence). This CDR3 has 15 residues. CDR3 bases: TGCAGTGCTACTAGGACAGGGGGCGGCAATCAGCGCCAGCATTTT. Protein sequence: CSATRTGGGNQRQHF.